The source of this T cell receptor beta chain is a study of blood T cell repertoires in COVID-19 (dated by TCRdb to about 2020). Study-level background: Samples from collaborators originated in the United States, Italy and Spain and spanned both the acute and convalescent phases of COVID-19. The prospective study material was composed of cDNA or gDNA derived from T cells, B-cell-depleted T cells, or PBMCs. The dataset comprised deeply sampled blood TCRbeta repertoires from subjects exposed to, actively infected with, or recovered from COVID-19. The repertoires were released in a freely available public database intended as a resource for research on the immune response to SARS-CoV-2. The samples were drawn from two sources: the first 160 participants of the ongoing ImmuneRACE study, and 1,254 subjects contributed by 6 global collaborators. The sample metadata nearly always contained a de-identified subject ID, COVID-19 status, age in years and sex. Where HLA class I and class II types were available, the types were taken from metadata supplied by the sample provider, not from assay-based typing. Broad study findings and their caveats: How much clinical and demographic metadata was included differed by source and by participant, and the metadata was provided uncurated.

The germline V gene (reference sequence) specifies SGHNT as CDR1 and YYREEE as CDR2. The CDR3 covers 15 residues, taking in both the cysteine and the phenylalanine. Only the CDR3 DNA stays, 45 bases, in frame from base 1. V was cut back by 2 bases and J by 4 bases, leaving a gap of 14 bases between them. Whole blood was collected in K2EDTA tubes by collaborating institutions according to the institutions' own protocols. For TCRbeta analysis, collaborator samples were shipped as frozen whole blood, as isolated PBMCs, or as DNA extracted from either sample type. This clone has just one count. What antigen it recognizes has not been identified. No base qualities exist here, and no much larger clone lies one base off it. TCRbeta CDR3 regions were amplified from genomic DNA using the immunoSEQ Assay, a bias-controlled multiplex PCR. The study's own analysis went as follows. The number of nucleated cells in each sample was estimated from the amplification of reference gene primers within the assay. To quantify the absolute abundance of each unique TCRbeta CDR3 rearrangement, sequence reads were collapsed and filtered. Productive Simpson clonality was computed per sample as the square root of Simpson's diversity index over productive rearrangements. The clones in this table, taken by TCRdb from immuneACCESS, are in-frame only. Not every clone is retained; where verified, under half of the shortfall comes from an unresolved V gene, and the cause of the rest is unknown. V and J calls and clone size come straight from that table; D and trimming were deduced from the DNA. Present in this sample are tens of thousands of clones, around 83% of which were seen just once. Over 4% of the sample goes to the ten largest clones.

The sequence is built from TRBV5-4 and TRBJ2-3; the D gene is perhaps TRBD2, on 6 matching bases. The TCR comes from a man aged 45-65 years with acute or convalescent COVID-19. Sequenced input: peripheral blood. The DNA sequence is given as TGTGCCAGCAGCTTTCCGCGTAGGGAGGCAGATACGCAGTATTTT. Translated, it gives CASSFPRREADTQYF. The full variable domain, completed from the reference TRBV5-4 and TRBJ2-3 proteins outside the CDR3, reads ETGVTQSPTHLIKTRGQQVTLRCSSQSGHNTVSWYQQALGQGPQFIFQYYREEENGRGNFPPRFSGLQFPNYSSELNVNALELDDSALYLCASSFPRREADTQYFGPGTRLTVL.